The source of this TCR beta chain is a study of shared clonotypes between healthy human individuals. TCRdb's table, derived via immunoSEQ multiplex PCR, lists solely in-frame clones and lacks some. The top ten hold roughly 1% of the sample, which has about 2 million clones, just under 95% seen once. CDR3 size: 12 residues. V lost 8 bases to trimming and J lost 4 bases, with 9 bases between them. The germline gives CDR1 MNHNS, CDR2 SASEGT. As defined, naive CD8 cells were CD45RO-negative and positively selected for CCR7, with terminally differentiated effector memory CD45RA+ cells excluded. V gene TRBV6-1 combines with J gene TRBJ2-1, with TRBD1 as a possible D gene (6 bases). This TCR was recovered from a man younger than 35 in good health. Source material: naive CD8+ T cells sorted from blood. The CDR3 region is CASGDTYNEQFF. The CDR3 bases are TGTGCCAGCGGGGACACATACAATGAGCAGTTCTTC.